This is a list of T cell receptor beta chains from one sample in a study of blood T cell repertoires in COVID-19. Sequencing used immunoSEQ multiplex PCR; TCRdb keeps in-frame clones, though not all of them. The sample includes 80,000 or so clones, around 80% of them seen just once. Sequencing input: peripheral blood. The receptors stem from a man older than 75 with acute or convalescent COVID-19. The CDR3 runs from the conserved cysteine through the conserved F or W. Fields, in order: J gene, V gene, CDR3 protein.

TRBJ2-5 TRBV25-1 CASSELTVQETQYF
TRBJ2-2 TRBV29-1 CSVDRQNTGELFF
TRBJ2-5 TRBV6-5 CASSSHLSGGRETQYF
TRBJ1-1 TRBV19 CASIPGQGPTEAFF
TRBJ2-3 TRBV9 CASSVGAGGPVTDTQYF
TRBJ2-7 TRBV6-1 CASRRDLSSYEQYF
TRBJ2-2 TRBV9 CASSPGGGLAANTGELFF
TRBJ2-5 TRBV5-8 CASSGGGETQYF
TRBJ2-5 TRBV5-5 CASSSGYQETQYF
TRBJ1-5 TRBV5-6 CASSLGQGRQPQHF
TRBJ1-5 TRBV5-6 CASSRQTGSNQPQHF
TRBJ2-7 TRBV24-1 CATSDLKRFTGEQYF
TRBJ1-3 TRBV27 CASSTGGSGNTIYF
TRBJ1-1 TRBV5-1 CASSSRESNTEAFF
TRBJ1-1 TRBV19 CASVWAAGSTEAFF
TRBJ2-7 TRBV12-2 CASRLTRGPGYEQYF
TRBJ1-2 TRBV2 CASSEGRQGAYGYTF
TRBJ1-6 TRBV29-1 CSVRTARGDSPLHF
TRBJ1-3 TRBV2 CASSETQRSSGNTIYF
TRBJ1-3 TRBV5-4 CASSMDRLGNTIYF
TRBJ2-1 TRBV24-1 CATSDSTFSGGRYNEQFF
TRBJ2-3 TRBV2 CASRRLAGASTDTQYF
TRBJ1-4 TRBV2 CASSDSGHIIEKLFF
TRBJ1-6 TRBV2 CASRGQVDNSPLHF
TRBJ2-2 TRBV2 CASSTTGGRAGELFF
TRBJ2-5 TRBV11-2 CASSLGRTGRWETQYF
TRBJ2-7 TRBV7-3 CASSPGTSLSYEQYF
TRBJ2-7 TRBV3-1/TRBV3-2 CASSQRTVSYEQYF
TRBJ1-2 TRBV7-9 CASSPQQGAYGYTF
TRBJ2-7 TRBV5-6 CASSAGTSGTYEQYF
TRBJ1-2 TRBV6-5 CASSLQENYGYTF
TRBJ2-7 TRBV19 CASSIGSRSSYEQYF